This TCR beta chain originates from a study of beta chain features in type 1 diabetes. Whole-study results and caveats: More deletions and fewer insertions at VDJ junctions were seen in type 1 diabetes patients. Amplification by PCR could prefer shorter templates, with the same effect in patients and controls. Across all four CD4+ subsets, people with type 1 diabetes showed modestly shorter TCRB CDR3s.

Turning to this clone: The antigen is unknown.

V shed 0 bases and J shed 6 bases, with 13 bases lying between them. The V gene's germline CDR1 is SGHRS and CDR2 YFSETQ. CDR3 size: 15 residues. cDNA synthesis used the whole RNA isolate, giving expressed TCRB sequences. Approximately 3.6 million reads per sample were averaged for naive, central memory and regulatory samples. Profiled with immunoSEQ multiplex PCR; TCRdb holds only in-frame clones, not every one. The sample holds roughly 260,000 clones, approximately 20% seen once. This rearrangement joins TRBV5-1 to TRBJ2-1; a possible D gene is TRBD1 (5 bases). The clonotype originates from a woman aged 35 to 49 with type 1 diabetes. What was sequenced was naive CD4+ T cells from blood. CDR3 in amino acids: CASSLDRGGGNEQFF. The CDR3 DNA reads as TGCGCCAGCAGCTTGGATAGGGGTGGTGGCAATGAGCAGTTCTTC. Drawing the rest from reference TRBV5-1 and TRBJ2-1, the complete variable domain is KAGVTQTPRYLIKTRGQQVTLSCSPISGHRSVSWYQQTPGQGLQFLFEYFSETQRNKGNFPGRFSGRQFSNSRSEMNVSTLELGDSALYLCASSLDRGGGNEQFFGPGTRLTVL.